This T cell receptor beta chain was obtained from a study of T cells after yellow fever vaccination. Study-wide context: Low-cell-number fractions were prepared with SMART-Seq v4 Ultra Low Input.

CDR1 is SEHNR, CDR2 FQNEAQ, per germline (reference sequence). This CDR3 is 15 amino acids long. V was clipped by 4 bases and J by 3 bases, with 15 bases between them. TCRdb reprocessed the 5' RACE reads with MiXCR, giving one entry per CDR3 protein. Of a few hundred thousand distinct CDR3 sequences listed, 6.5% to 8.5% are singletons. The chain links TRBV7-9 to TRBJ1-2; TRBD1 might be the D (6 bases). The sequenced sample was PBMCs, obtained approximately 47 days after the first yellow fever vaccination. This TCR was sampled from a man aged 18 to 29 who received the YFV17D yellow fever vaccine. CDR3 sequence (DNA): TGTGCCAGCAGCTCCGGGACATCCAAGGACTATGGCTACACCTTC. Amino acid sequence: CASSSGTSKDYGYTF.